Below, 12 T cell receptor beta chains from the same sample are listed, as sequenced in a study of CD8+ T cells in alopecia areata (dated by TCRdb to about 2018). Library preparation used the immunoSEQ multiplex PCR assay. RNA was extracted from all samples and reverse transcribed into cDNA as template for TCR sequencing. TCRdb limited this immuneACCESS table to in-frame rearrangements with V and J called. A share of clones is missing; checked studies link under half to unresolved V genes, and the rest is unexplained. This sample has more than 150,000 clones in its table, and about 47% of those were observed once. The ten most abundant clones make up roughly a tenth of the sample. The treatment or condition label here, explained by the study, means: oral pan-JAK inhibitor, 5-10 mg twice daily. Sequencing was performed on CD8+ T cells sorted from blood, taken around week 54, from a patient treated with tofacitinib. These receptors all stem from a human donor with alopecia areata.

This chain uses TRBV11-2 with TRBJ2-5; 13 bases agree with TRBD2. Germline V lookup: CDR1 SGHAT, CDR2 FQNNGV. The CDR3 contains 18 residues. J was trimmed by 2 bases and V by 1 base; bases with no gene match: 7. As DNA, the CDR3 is TGTGCCAGCAGCTTAGGTGTGACTAGCGGGGGGTTTCAAGAGACCCAGTACTTC. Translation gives CASSLGVTSGGFQETQYF. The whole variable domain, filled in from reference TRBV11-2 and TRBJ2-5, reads EAGVAQSPRYKIIEKRQSVAFWCNPISGHATLYWYQQILGQGPKLLIQFQNNGVVDDSQLPKDRFSAERLKGVDSTLKIQPAKLEDSAVYLCASSLGVTSGGFQETQYFGPGTRLLVL.

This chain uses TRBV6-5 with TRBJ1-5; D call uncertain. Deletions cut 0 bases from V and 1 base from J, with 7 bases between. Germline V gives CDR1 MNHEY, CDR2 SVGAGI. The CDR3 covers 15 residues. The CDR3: CASSYSGQSNQPQHF. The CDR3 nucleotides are TGTGCCAGCAGTTACTCTGGGCAGAGCAATCAGCCCCAGCATTTT.

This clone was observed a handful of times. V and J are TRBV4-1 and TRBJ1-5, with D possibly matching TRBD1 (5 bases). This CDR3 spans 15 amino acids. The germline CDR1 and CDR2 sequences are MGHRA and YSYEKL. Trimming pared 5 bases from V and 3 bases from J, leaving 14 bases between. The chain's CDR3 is CASSFQGLSNQPQHF. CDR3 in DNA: TGCGCCAGCAGCTTTCAGGGTCTTTCCAATCAGCCCCAGCATTTT.

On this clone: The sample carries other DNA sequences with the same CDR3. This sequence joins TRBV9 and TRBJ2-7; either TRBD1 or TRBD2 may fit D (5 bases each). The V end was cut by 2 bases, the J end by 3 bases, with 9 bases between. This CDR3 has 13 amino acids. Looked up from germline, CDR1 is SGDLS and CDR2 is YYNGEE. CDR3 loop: CASSVGDDYEQYF. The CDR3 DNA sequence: TGTGCCAGCAGCGTGGGGGATGACTACGAGCAGTACTTC.

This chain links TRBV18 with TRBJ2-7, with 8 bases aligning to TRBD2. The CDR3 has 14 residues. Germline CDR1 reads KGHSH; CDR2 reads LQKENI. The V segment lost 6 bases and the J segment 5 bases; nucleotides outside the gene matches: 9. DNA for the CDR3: TGTGCCAGCTCCCCTCGGGGGGGCAACCACGAGCAGTACTTC. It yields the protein CASSPRGGNHEQYF. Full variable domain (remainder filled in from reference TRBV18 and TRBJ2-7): NAGVMQNPRHLVRRRGQEARLRCSPMKGHSHVYWYRQLPEEGLKFMVYLQKENIIDESGMPKERFSAEFPKEGPSILRIQQVVRGDSAAYFCASSPRGGNHEQYFGPGTRLTVT.

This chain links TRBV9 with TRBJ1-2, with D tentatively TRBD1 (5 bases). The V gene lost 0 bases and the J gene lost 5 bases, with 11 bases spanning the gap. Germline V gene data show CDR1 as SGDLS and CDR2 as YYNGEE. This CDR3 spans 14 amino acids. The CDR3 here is CASSVGAGPYGYTF. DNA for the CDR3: TGTGCCAGCAGCGTAGGGGCAGGGCCTTATGGCTACACCTTC.

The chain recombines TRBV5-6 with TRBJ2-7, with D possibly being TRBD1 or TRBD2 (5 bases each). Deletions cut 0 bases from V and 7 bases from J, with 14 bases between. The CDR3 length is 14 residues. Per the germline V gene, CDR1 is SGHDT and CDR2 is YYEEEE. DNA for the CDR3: TGTGCCAGCAGCTTGGGGTCGGGGCGGATGGAGCAGTACTTC. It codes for CASSLGSGRMEQYF.

The CDR3 bases are TGTGCCTGGAATGGGTGGGGACAGGGGTCAGGGGCCAACGTCCTGACTTTC. Translated: CAWNGWGQGSGANVLTF. The chain is built from TRBV30 and TRBJ2-6; 10 bases agree with TRBD1. V shed 4 bases and J 4 bases; nucleotides not matched to a gene: 10. The CDR3 loop spans 17 amino acids. Germline V gene data show CDR1 as GTSNPN and CDR2 as SVGIG (reference sequence).

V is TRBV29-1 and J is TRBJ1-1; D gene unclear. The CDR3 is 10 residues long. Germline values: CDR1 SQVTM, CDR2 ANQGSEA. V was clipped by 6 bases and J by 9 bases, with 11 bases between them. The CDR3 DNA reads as TGCAGCGTCTTCGATCAGAAAGCTTTCTTT. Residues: CSVFDQKAFF.

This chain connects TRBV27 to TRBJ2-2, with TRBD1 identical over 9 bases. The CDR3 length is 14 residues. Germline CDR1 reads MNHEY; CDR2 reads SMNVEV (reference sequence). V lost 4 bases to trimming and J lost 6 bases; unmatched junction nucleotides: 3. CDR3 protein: CASSSNRGPGELFF. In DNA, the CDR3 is TGTGCCAGCAGTTCCAACAGGGGGCCCGGGGAGCTGTTTTTT.

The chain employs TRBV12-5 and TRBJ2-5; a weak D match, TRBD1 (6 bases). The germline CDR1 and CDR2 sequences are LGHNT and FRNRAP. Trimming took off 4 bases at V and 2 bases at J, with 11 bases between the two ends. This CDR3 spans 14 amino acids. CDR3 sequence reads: CASGSGAIQETQYF. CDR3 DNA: TGTGCTAGTGGTTCAGGGGCGATTCAAGAGACCCAGTACTTC. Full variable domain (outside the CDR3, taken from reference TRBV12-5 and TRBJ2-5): DARVTQTPRHKVTEMGQEVTMRCQPILGHNTVFWYRQTMMQGLELLAYFRNRAPLDDSGMPKDRFSAEMPDATLATLKIQPSEPRDSAVYFCASGSGAIQETQYFGPGTRLLVL.

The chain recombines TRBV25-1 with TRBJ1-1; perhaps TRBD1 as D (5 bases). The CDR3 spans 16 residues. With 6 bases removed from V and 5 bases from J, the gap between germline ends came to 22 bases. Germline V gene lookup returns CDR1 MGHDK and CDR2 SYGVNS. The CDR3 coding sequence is TGTGCCAGCAGGGCCCGTAGCGGGGGAACGAGGACTGAAGCTTTCTTT. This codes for CASRARSGGTRTEAFF.